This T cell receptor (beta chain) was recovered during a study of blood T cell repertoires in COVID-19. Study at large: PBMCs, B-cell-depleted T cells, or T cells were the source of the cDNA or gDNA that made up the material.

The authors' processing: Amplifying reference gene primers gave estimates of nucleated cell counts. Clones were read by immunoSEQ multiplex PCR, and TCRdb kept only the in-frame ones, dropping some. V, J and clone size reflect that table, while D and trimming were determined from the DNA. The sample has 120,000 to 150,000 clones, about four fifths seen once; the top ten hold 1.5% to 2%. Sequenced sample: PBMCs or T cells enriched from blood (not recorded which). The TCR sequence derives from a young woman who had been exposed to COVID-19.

The CDR3 sequence: CASSYAGGFNEQYF. CDR3 sequence (DNA): TGTGCCAGCAGTTACGCAGGGGGCTTCAACGAGCAGTACTTC. The V and J genes are TRBV6-6 and TRBJ2-7; 8 bases are shared with TRBD1. With 2 bases clipped from V and 5 bases from J, the junction kept 5 bases outside the gene matches. This CDR3 has 14 amino acids. Germline values: CDR1 MNHNY, CDR2 SVGAGI (reference sequence).